Listed below are T cell receptor beta chains from one sample, sequenced in a study of T cell repertoires and HLA-DP antigens. Their recognized antigens are unknown. Repertoires were generated with immunoSEQ multiplex PCR, while TCRdb's copy carries only in-frame clones and drops some. Seen here are about 89,000 clones, about nine tenths observed once, and the top ten hold about 1.7%. Sequenced: CD4+ T cells from PBMCs. These receptors all stem from a man in his fifties in good health and CMV-seronegative. Each CDR3 is given with its conserved first and last residue. The D gene is left open where the match is weak. Only some rows state a clone size, as once, few, many or a class for expanded clones.

clone_size: few
j_call: TRBJ1-2
v_call: TRBV29-1
d_call: NA
cdr3_aa: CSVGEGSYGYTF
cdr3_nt: TGCAGCGTTGGGGAGGGTAGCTATGGCTACACCTTC

clone_size: NA
j_call: TRBJ2-1
v_call: TRBV5-1
d_call: NA
cdr3_aa: CASGRVNNEQFF
cdr3_nt: TGCGCCAGTGGCCGGGTGAACAATGAGCAGTTCTTC

clone_size: NA
j_call: TRBJ1-2
v_call: TRBV4-3
d_call: NA
cdr3_aa: CASSLARADGYGYTF
cdr3_nt: TGCGCCAGCAGCCTAGCCCGGGCCGACGGCTATGGCTACACCTTC

clone_size: once
j_call: TRBJ2-1
v_call: TRBV7-6
d_call: TRBD2
cdr3_aa: CASSLKTSTGNEQFF
cdr3_nt: TGTGCCAGCAGCCTCAAGACTAGCACGGGCAATGAGCAGTTCTTC

clone_size: NA
j_call: TRBJ2-3
v_call: TRBV10-3
d_call: NA
cdr3_aa: CAIGLGGPADTQYF
cdr3_nt: TGTGCCATCGGGCTGGGGGGGCCCGCCGATACGCAGTATTTT

clone_size: NA
j_call: TRBJ2-7
v_call: TRBV29-1
d_call: NA
cdr3_aa: CSVAGTYEQYF
cdr3_nt: TGCAGCGTTGCGGGGACCTACGAGCAGTACTTC

clone_size: NA
j_call: TRBJ2-3
v_call: TRBV30
d_call: NA
cdr3_aa: CAWMSSGTDTQYF
cdr3_nt: TGTGCCTGGATGTCAAGCGGCACAGATACGCAGTATTTT

clone_size: NA
j_call: TRBJ2-2
v_call: TRBV7-2
d_call: NA
cdr3_aa: CASRVGGEVNTGELFF
cdr3_nt: TGTGCCAGCAGGGTAGGGGGAGAAGTGAACACCGGGGAGCTGTTTTTT

clone_size: NA
j_call: TRBJ2-3
v_call: TRBV7-9
d_call: TRBD2
cdr3_aa: CASSSVMAGGADTQYF
cdr3_nt: TGTGCCAGCAGCTCCGTGATGGCGGGAGGTGCGGATACGCAGTATTTT

clone_size: NA
j_call: TRBJ2-7
v_call: TRBV2
d_call: NA
cdr3_aa: CASSEGGTHSYEQYF
cdr3_nt: TGTGCCAGCAGTGAAGGTGGGACTCACTCCTACGAGCAGTACTTC

clone_size: NA
j_call: TRBJ1-1
v_call: TRBV5-1
d_call: NA
cdr3_aa: CASSVALGTRQTEAFF
cdr3_nt: TGCGCCAGCAGCGTAGCTTTAGGGACCAGACAGACTGAAGCTTTCTTT

clone_size: NA
j_call: TRBJ2-1
v_call: TRBV9
d_call: NA
cdr3_aa: CASSGRLLLDEQFF
cdr3_nt: TGTGCCAGCAGCGGCCGACTGTTGTTGGATGAGCAGTTCTTC

clone_size: NA
j_call: TRBJ2-3
v_call: TRBV23-1
d_call: TRBD2
cdr3_aa: CASSKCALAGGYTSTDTQYF
cdr3_nt: TGCGCCAGCAGTAAATGCGCTCTAGCGGGAGGGTATACTAGCACAGATACGCAGTATTTT

clone_size: few
j_call: TRBJ2-2
v_call: TRBV6-5
d_call: NA
cdr3_aa: CATRQRRGTGELFF
cdr3_nt: TGTGCCACCCGTCAGCGCCGAGGCACCGGGGAGCTGTTTTTT

clone_size: NA
j_call: TRBJ2-3
v_call: TRBV5-1
d_call: NA
cdr3_aa: CASSSSHRAWDTQYF
cdr3_nt: TGCGCCAGCAGCTCCAGCCACCGGGCCTGGGATACGCAGTATTTT

clone_size: NA
j_call: TRBJ2-7
v_call: TRBV28
d_call: NA
cdr3_aa: CASSLLVVPTGQYF
cdr3_nt: TGTGCCAGCAGTTTGCTGGTGGTACCCACGGGGCAGTACTTC

clone_size: NA
j_call: TRBJ2-3
v_call: TRBV5-1
d_call: TRBD2
cdr3_aa: CASSLLAGASTDTQYF
cdr3_nt: TGCGCCAGCAGCCTACTAGCGGGAGCTAGCACAGATACGCAGTATTTT

clone_size: NA
j_call: TRBJ2-1
v_call: TRBV18
d_call: TRBD2
cdr3_aa: CASSPSGVYNEQFF
cdr3_nt: TGTGCCAGCTCACCGAGCGGGGTCTACAATGAGCAGTTCTTC

clone_size: NA
j_call: TRBJ2-1
v_call: TRBV15
d_call: NA
cdr3_aa: CATSPGIVQFF
cdr3_nt: TGTGCCACCAGCCCCGGGATAGTTCAGTTCTTC

clone_size: NA
j_call: TRBJ2-7
v_call: TRBV9
d_call: NA
cdr3_aa: CASSPSRNPSYEQYF
cdr3_nt: TGTGCCAGCAGCCCCTCCCGGAACCCCTCCTACGAGCAGTACTTC

clone_size: NA
j_call: TRBJ1-1
v_call: TRBV5-4
d_call: NA
cdr3_aa: CASSHPGTEAFF
cdr3_nt: TGTGCCAGCAGTCATCCCGGCACTGAAGCTTTCTTT

clone_size: few
j_call: TRBJ2-2
v_call: TRBV15
d_call: NA
cdr3_aa: CATKGHPNTGELFF
cdr3_nt: TGTGCCACCAAAGGACATCCGAACACCGGGGAGCTGTTTTTT

clone_size: NA
j_call: TRBJ1-1
v_call: TRBV5-6
d_call: NA
cdr3_aa: CASSLVGGTNTEAFF
cdr3_nt: TGTGCCAGCAGCTTGGTCGGGGGGACGAACACTGAAGCTTTCTTT

clone_size: NA
j_call: TRBJ2-2
v_call: TRBV7-2
d_call: NA
cdr3_aa: CASSQNGGNTGELFF
cdr3_nt: TGTGCCAGCAGCCAAAACGGAGGGAACACCGGGGAGCTGTTTTTT

clone_size: NA
j_call: TRBJ2-7
v_call: TRBV7-2
d_call: TRBD2
cdr3_aa: CASSLGPSGRKLYEQYF
cdr3_nt: TGTGCCAGCAGCCTGGGGCCTAGCGGGAGGAAGCTGTACGAGCAGTACTTC

clone_size: NA
j_call: TRBJ2-1
v_call: TRBV11-2
d_call: NA
cdr3_aa: CASSLGTTYNEQFF
cdr3_nt: TGTGCCAGCAGCTTAGGGACAACCTACAATGAGCAGTTCTTC

clone_size: NA
j_call: TRBJ1-1
v_call: TRBV6-6
d_call: NA
cdr3_aa: CASSRDSPQNTEAFF
cdr3_nt: TGTGCCAGCAGTCGAGACAGCCCCCAAAACACTGAAGCTTTCTTT

clone_size: NA
j_call: TRBJ1-3
v_call: TRBV5-4
d_call: NA
cdr3_aa: CASSWDGTSGNTIYF
cdr3_nt: TGTGCCAGCAGCTGGGACGGGACCTCTGGAAACACCATATATTTT

clone_size: NA
j_call: TRBJ2-1
v_call: TRBV7-2
d_call: NA
cdr3_aa: CASSRDGANEQFF
cdr3_nt: TGTGCCAGCAGCCGTGATGGGGCGAATGAGCAGTTCTTC

clone_size: NA
j_call: TRBJ2-1
v_call: TRBV5-8
d_call: TRBD2
cdr3_aa: CASSLGAGGYNEQFF
cdr3_nt: TGTGCCAGCAGCTTGGGGGCGGGAGGGTACAATGAGCAGTTCTTC

clone_size: NA
j_call: TRBJ1-2
v_call: TRBV5-1
d_call: TRBD1
cdr3_aa: CASSVGTDSYGYTF
cdr3_nt: TGCGCCAGCAGCGTAGGGACAGACAGCTATGGCTACACCTTC

clone_size: NA
j_call: TRBJ2-7
v_call: TRBV28
d_call: NA
cdr3_aa: CASSRRRFSYEQYF
cdr3_nt: TGTGCCAGCAGTAGGAGGCGGTTCTCCTACGAGCAGTACTTC

clone_size: NA
j_call: TRBJ2-7
v_call: TRBV7-2
d_call: TRBD2
cdr3_aa: CASSSQGLAGGEQYF
cdr3_nt: TGTGCCAGCAGCTCACAGGGACTAGCGGGGGGCGAGCAGTACTTC

clone_size: NA
j_call: TRBJ2-3
v_call: TRBV7-2
d_call: NA
cdr3_aa: CASSLQASTDTQYF
cdr3_nt: TGTGCCAGCAGCTTACAGGCTAGCACAGATACGCAGTATTTT

clone_size: NA
j_call: TRBJ1-2
v_call: TRBV14
d_call: NA
cdr3_aa: CASSQDTRRAYGYTF
cdr3_nt: TGTGCCAGCAGCCAAGATACCAGACGAGCTTATGGCTACACCTTC

clone_size: once
j_call: TRBJ1-2
v_call: TRBV7-2
d_call: TRBD1
cdr3_aa: CASSLEQGAVYGYTF
cdr3_nt: TGTGCCAGCAGCTTAGAACAGGGGGCCGTCTATGGCTACACCTTC

clone_size: once
j_call: TRBJ2-7
v_call: TRBV7-9
d_call: NA
cdr3_aa: CASSLPKVATYEQYF
cdr3_nt: TGTGCCAGCAGCTTGCCGAAGGTAGCGACCTACGAGCAGTACTTC

clone_size: NA
j_call: TRBJ1-1
v_call: TRBV7-2
d_call: NA
cdr3_aa: CASSYKGDTEAFF
cdr3_nt: TGTGCCAGCAGTTATAAGGGGGACACTGAAGCTTTCTTT

clone_size: NA
j_call: TRBJ2-2
v_call: TRBV5-4
d_call: NA
cdr3_aa: CASSLVRGNTGELFF
cdr3_nt: TGTGCCAGCAGCTTGGTGAGGGGGAACACCGGGGAGCTGTTTTTT

clone_size: NA
j_call: TRBJ2-1
v_call: TRBV29-1
d_call: NA
cdr3_aa: CSVGLGYNEQFF
cdr3_nt: TGCAGCGTTGGACTAGGCTACAATGAGCAGTTCTTC